These T cell receptor beta chains were read from a single sample in a study of CD8 T cells in Susac syndrome. TCRdb used MiXCR to reprocess the immunoSEQ multiplex PCR reads, holding one entry per CDR3 protein. The table lists approximately 260,000 distinct CDR3 sequences, 95% to 97% of them singletons. Sequenced: CD4+ T cells from PBMCs. The source is a human donor with Susac syndrome. Each CDR3 is given with its conserved first and last residue. D genes are given only for firm matches.

TRBV9	TRBJ2-1	NA	CASSVGQRLSSYNEQFF	TGTGCCAGCAGCGTAGGACAGCGGTTGAGCTCCTACAATGAGCAGTTCTTC
TRBV9	TRBJ2-7	TRBD2	CASSQFLADYEQYF	TGTGCCAGCAGCCAATTTCTAGCGGACTACGAGCAGTACTTC
TRBV6-1	TRBJ2-1	TRBD1	CASSRGQNNEQFF	TGTGCCAGCAGTCGGGGACAGAACAATGAGCAGTTCTTC
TRBV29-1	TRBJ1-5	NA	CSVLTAGNQPQHF	TGCAGCGTCCTTACGGCGGGAAATCAGCCCCAGCATTTT
TRBV24-1	TRBJ1-5	NA	CATSDSGIGRVQHF	TGTGCCACCAGTGATTCCGGCATCGGGCGAGTACAGCATTTT
TRBV27	TRBJ1-2	NA	CASSLTFGSGGAVLGYTF	TGTGCCAGCAGTTTAACGTTCGGCTCTGGGGGCGCAGTTCTCGGCTACACCTTC
TRBV28	TRBJ1-2	NA	CASSFRGAGERYTF	TGTGCCAGCAGTTTCCGGGGCGCTGGGGAGCGCTACACCTTC
TRBV29-1	TRBJ2-1	TRBD2	CSVEVIRGLADEQFF	TGCAGCGTTGAAGTTATTCGGGGACTAGCGGATGAGCAGTTCTTC
TRBV3-1	TRBJ2-3	TRBD1	CASSLTGGKTDTQYF	TGTGCCAGCAGCCTGACAGGGGGTAAGACAGATACGCAGTATTTT
TRBV30	TRBJ2-7	TRBD2	CAWRTSGNSYEQYF	TGTGCCTGGAGGACTAGCGGGAATTCCTACGAGCAGTACTTC
TRBV30	TRBJ2-5	NA	CAWSSPGGRETQYF	TGTGCCTGGAGCAGTCCCGGGGGACGGGAGACCCAGTACTTC
TRBV25-1	TRBJ2-7	NA	CASSEYSPGVGYEQYF	TGTGCCAGCAGTGAATATTCCCCCGGGGTTGGCTACGAGCAGTACTTC
TRBV29-1	TRBJ2-5	TRBD2	CSVGISGIAQETQYF	TGCAGCGTTGGTATTAGCGGGATAGCACAAGAGACCCAGTACTTC
TRBV24-1	TRBJ2-2	NA	CATSETGRWTGELFF	TGTGCCACCAGTGAAACAGGGCGGTGGACCGGGGAGCTGTTTTTT
TRBV9	TRBJ1-5	NA	CASTPGAGFNQPQHF	TGTGCCAGCACCCCGGGGGCAGGTTTTAATCAGCCCCAGCATTTT